A selection of T cell receptor beta chains follows, all from one sample in a study of T cells in tuberculosis. The data were produced by immunoSEQ multiplex PCR, yet TCRdb's version contains in-frame clones alone and is incomplete. In the table there are about 43,000 clones, less than 95% of which are singletons. Sequenced input: PBMCs. All receptors come from a donor aged 10-29 years with latent tuberculosis or without tuberculosis infection. Some clones in this sample may be carry-over from other donors' samples. CDR3s include the opening cysteine and the closing phenylalanine or tryptophan. The D gene is left open where the match is weak. Clone size appears in some rows only: once, few, many, or a class for an expanded clone.

V	size	J	length	D	DNA	CDR3
TRBV10-3	NA	TRBJ1-2	14	TRBD1	TGTGCCACCAGAGACAGACAGGGGGCCTATGGCTACACCTTC	CATRDRQGAYGYTF
TRBV7-3	NA	TRBJ2-7	15	NA	TGTGCCAGCAGCTTAAGGCCTGGCAACATATACGAGCAGTACTTC	CASSLRPGNIYEQYF
TRBV28	NA	TRBJ1-1	16	TRBD1	TGTGCCAGCAGTCCGTTCCGGGACAGGGTGAACACTGAAGCTTTCTTT	CASSPFRDRVNTEAFF
TRBV7-7	NA	TRBJ2-2	17	TRBD1	TGTGCCAGCAGCTTAGCGACGGCAGGGGGGAACACCGGGGAGCTGTTTTTT	CASSLATAGGNTGELFF
TRBV28	NA	TRBJ2-7	15	TRBD1	TGTGCCAGCAGCTTGCCCGGGACAGAGCACTACGAGCAGTACTTC	CASSLPGTEHYEQYF
TRBV25-1	once	TRBJ2-3	17	TRBD1	TGTGCCAGCAGTGAATCTGGACCGGGACAGGGGACAGATACGCAGTATTTT	CASSESGPGQGTDTQYF
TRBV5-1	NA	TRBJ1-2	14	NA	TGCGCCAGCAGCTTGGCACAGGGAGACTATGGCTACACCTTC	CASSLAQGDYGYTF
TRBV7-4	NA	TRBJ2-7	16	TRBD1	TGTGCCAGCAGCTTGGGACCGGGACAGTCCAACTACGAGCAGTACTTC	CASSLGPGQSNYEQYF
TRBV4-3	NA	TRBJ2-3	19	NA	TGCGCCAGCAGCCATATTCCTTGGCTGGCCCCCTTTGAAAATATTACGCAGTATTTT	CASSHIPWLAPFENITQYF
TRBV7-9	NA	TRBJ2-1	18	TRBD2	TGTGCCAGCAGCTCACGCAAACGGACTAGCGGGAGAAGGGGTGAGCAGTTCTTC	CASSSRKRTSGRRGEQFF
TRBV28	NA	TRBJ2-3	15	NA	TGTGCCAGCAGGGGCACAGGGACCGGCACAGATACGCAGTATTTT	CASRGTGTGTDTQYF
TRBV7-9	NA	TRBJ1-1	17	TRBD1	TGTGCCAGCAGCGCGACAGGGGGCTCCTCGATGAACACTGAAGCTTTCTTT	CASSATGGSSMNTEAFF
TRBV15	NA	TRBJ2-7	15	NA	TGTGCCACCAGCAGAGAAGCGGGTTTGGGTTACGAGCAGTACTTC	CATSREAGLGYEQYF
TRBV30	NA	TRBJ2-7	15	NA	TGTGCCTGGTGTGAAGACTCAGACTGCAAATACGAGCAGTACTTC	CAWCEDSDCKYEQYF
TRBV20-1	NA	TRBJ2-7	11	NA	TGCAGTGCTAGAGCAGAATACGAGCAGTACTTC	CSARAEYEQYF
TRBV6-5	NA	TRBJ2-5	13	NA	TGTGCCAGCTCGACCGCGGCTGGGGAGACCCAGTACTTC	CASSTAAGETQYF